The T cell receptor (beta chain) under discussion was sequenced for a study of beta chain features in type 1 diabetes. One heparinised blood draw, averaging about 116 mL, came from each donor. Comment on this clone: Its specificity is unknown.

Whole-study findings and limits: Shorter TCRB CDR3s, moderately but significantly so, were found in Type 1 diabetes patients in all four CD4+ subsets.

The CDR3 has 13 residues. Trimming took 4 bases from V and 5 from J; bases not matched to a gene: 1. Germline V gene lookup returns CDR1 SGHRS and CDR2 YFSETQ. Reverse transcribing all isolated RNA meant expressed TCRB transcripts were sequenced. Using immunoSEQ multiplex PCR, the repertoire was profiled, and TCRdb retains in-frame clones only, with some absent. The sample includes some 63,000 clones, around 49% seen only once; the top ten take around 0.7%. The genes are TRBV5-1 and TRBJ2-5, with TRBD1 matching over 11 bases. The receptor's source is a man aged 25-45 years with type 1 diabetes. What was sequenced was central memory CD4+ T cells from blood. In nucleotides, the CDR3 is TGCGCCAGCAGCGGGGACAGGGGGGAGACCCAGTACTTC. Translation gives CASSGDRGETQYF.